A single sample gave rise to the 30 T cell receptor beta chains below, sequenced in a study of shared clonotypes between healthy human individuals. Method: immunoSEQ multiplex PCR; TCRdb's copy keeps in-frame clones and lacks some. The sample shows approximately 940,000 clones, 76% of them seen only once. Sequenced: memory CD4+ T cells sorted from blood. The subset is: CD45RA-negative fraction. The source is a man aged 18 to 29 in good health.

The V call is TRBV10-3, the J call TRBJ2-7, with 10 positions matching TRBD2. CDR3 length: 17 residues. Germline assignment: CDR1 ENHRY and CDR2 SYGVKD. V was pared by 0 bases and J by 0 bases, with 5 bases of the junction left unmatched. The CDR3 DNA sequence: TGTGCCATCAGTGAGTCAAGCGGGGGGGCCGCCTCCTACGAGCAGTACTTC. The encoded protein is CAISESSGGAASYEQYF.

The chain couples TRBV2 to TRBJ2-5, with D possibly matching TRBD2 (5 bases). Per germline, CDR1 SNHLY and CDR2 FYNNEI. Trimming removed 6 bases from V and 3 bases from J, with 8 bases in between. The CDR3 covers 12 residues. The CDR3 bases are TGTGCCAGCAGGAGGGTGGAAGAGACCCAGTACTTC. This encodes CASRRVEETQYF.

CDR3 sequence: CASSTQSALDTDTQYF. For the CDR3, the DNA is TGTGCCAGCAGCACCCAATCGGCCCTAGACACAGATACGCAGTATTTT. The gene calls are TRBV7-2 and TRBJ2-3; D gene uncertain. CDR1 is SGHTA and CDR2 is FQGNSA in the germline V gene. CDR3 size: 16 residues. V was trimmed by 5 bases and J by 2 bases, leaving 17 bases between them.

V gene TRBV15 combines with J gene TRBJ1-3; 9 bases map to TRBD1. Germline V CDR1 and CDR2: LNHNV, YYDKDF (reference sequence). This CDR3 comprises 15 residues. V shed 6 bases, J shed 4 bases, and the junction held 7 bases outside the gene matches. The CDR3 DNA follows: TGTGCCACCAGTTCGGACAGGGGTTTCGGAAACACCATATATTTT. As protein: CATSSDRGFGNTIYF.

The gene calls are TRBV13 and TRBJ1-6, with D perhaps TRBD1 (6 bases). V was clipped by 5 bases and J by 9 bases, with 17 bases between them. Germline V gives CDR1 PRHDT, CDR2 FYEKMQ (reference sequence). The CDR3 consists of 15 residues. The CDR3 protein is CASSLVGGGLSPLHF. In nucleotides, the CDR3 is TGTGCCAGCAGCCTAGTCGGGGGGGGGCTTTCACCCCTCCACTTT.

The chain combines TRBV18 with TRBJ1-2; D remains unclear. V was cut by 0 bases and J by 5 bases, with 10 bases left in between. The CDR3 runs to 14 residues. Per the germline V gene, CDR1 is KGHSH and CDR2 is LQKENI. CDR3 bases: TGTGCCAGCTCACCACCGGGCAGCTCGTATGGCTACACCTTC. This sequence encodes CASSPPGSSYGYTF.

The genes are TRBV7-3 and TRBJ2-7; tentative D call: TRBD1 (5 bases). Deletions cut 2 bases from V and 0 bases from J, with 11 bases between. Germline V gene sequence: CDR1 SGHTA, CDR2 FQGTGA. The CDR3 is made up of 15 amino acids. The CDR3 region has the DNA TGTGCCAGCAGCTTAGTCCCGGACATCTCCTACGAGCAGTACTTC. Protein product: CASSLVPDISYEQYF.

In the case of this clone: The same CDR3 is also encoded by other DNA sequences in this sample. The CDR3 protein is CASSLGGLAGNNEQFF. DNA for the CDR3: TGCGCCAGCAGCTTGGGTGGACTAGCGGGCAACAATGAGCAGTTCTTC. V is TRBV5-1 and J is TRBJ2-1; TRBD2 matches 11 bases. The junction had 4 bases not matched to a gene; V was cut back by 0 bases and J by 5 bases. From germline, CDR1 is SGHRS and CDR2 YFSETQ. The length of the CDR3 is 16 residues.

In DNA form, the CDR3 reads TGTGCCAGCACCTTTACCCTACAGGGGACCGGGGTGGGGGAGCTGTTTTTT. Its protein product is CASTFTLQGTGVGELFF. This sequence joins TRBV28 and TRBJ2-2; 7 nucleotides match TRBD1. Germline CDR1 and CDR2: MDHEN and SYDVKM. The CDR3 has 17 amino acids. Trimming cost V 7 bases and J 8 bases; bases outside gene matches: 19.

This chain uses TRBV5-4 with TRBJ1-4, with a weak D call TRBD1 (5 bases). This CDR3 spans 13 amino acids. CDR1 is SGHNT, CDR2 YYREEE, per germline (reference sequence). The ends were cut back, 1 base at V and 8 bases at J, with 9 bases in the middle. The CDR3 here is CASSLKGTEKLFF. As DNA, the CDR3 is TGTGCCAGCAGCTTGAAGGGGACCGAAAAACTGTTTTTT. The entire variable domain, with the rest obtained from reference TRBV5-4 and TRBJ1-4, is as follows: ETGVTQSPTHLIKTRGQQVTLRCSSQSGHNTVSWYQQALGQGPQFIFQYYREEENGRGNFPPRFSGLQFPNYSSELNVNALELDDSALYLCASSLKGTEKLFFGSGTQLSVL.

The chain employs TRBV28 and TRBJ2-5; D uncertain. The V and J ends lost 10 bases and 4 bases respectively, with 19 bases between them. Looked up from germline, CDR1 is MDHEN and CDR2 is SYDVKM. The CDR3 sequence is 14 residues long. For the CDR3, the DNA is TGTGCCACCAGCACCCGACAAAGCCTAGAGACCCAGTACTTC. Amino acid sequence: CATSTRQSLETQYF.

The rearrangement joins TRBV10-1 to TRBJ2-3; D is ambiguous. The CDR3 contains 15 residues. Per the germline V gene, CDR1 is WNHNN and CDR2 is SYGVQD (reference sequence). Trimming stripped 2 bases from V and 5 bases from J, with 14 bases between. The CDR3: CASSEKYGIGDTQYF. DNA for the CDR3: TGCGCCAGCAGTGAGAAGTACGGCATAGGAGATACGCAGTATTTT.

In regard to this clone: A much larger clone differs from this one at a single base, so this may be a read error. The gene calls are TRBV2 and TRBJ2-4, with 9 nucleotides matching TRBD2. The length of the CDR3 is 18 residues. Germline V lookup: CDR1 SNHLY, CDR2 FYNNEI. The V segment lost 8 bases and the J segment 0 bases; nucleotides outside the gene matches: 14. The CDR3 loop reads CASQGRIAGDLAKNIQYF. CDR3 DNA: TGTGCCAGCCAGGGGCGGATAGCGGGGGATCTAGCCAAAAACATTCAGTACTTC.

The chain has TRBV6-1 and TRBJ1-1, with TRBD1 identical over 9 bases. Germline V lookup: CDR1 MNHNS, CDR2 SASEGT. J gave up 5 bases and V 7 bases, and 5 bases lay outside the gene matches. This CDR3 region has 13 residues. The CDR3 region is CASTGQGNTEAFF. The CDR3 nucleotides are TGTGCCAGCACCGGACAGGGGAATACTGAAGCTTTCTTT.

This clone was seen a few times. This same CDR3 is encoded by further DNA sequences in the sample. The rearrangement links TRBV5-1 to TRBJ2-3; D may be TRBD2 (7 bases). Looked up from germline, CDR1 is SGHRS and CDR2 is YFSETQ. V dropped 0 bases and J dropped 0 bases, with 11 bases sitting between them. The CDR3 is 16 amino acids. CDR3 loop: CASSLAAGASTDTQYF. DNA for the CDR3: TGCGCCAGCAGCTTGGCCGCGGGGGCCAGCACAGATACGCAGTATTTT.

The genes are TRBV7-2 and TRBJ2-1; D is unclear. The CDR3 length is 15 residues. V was trimmed by 2 bases and J by 4 bases, leaving 12 bases between them. CDR1 and CDR2 from the germline V gene are SGHTA and FQGNSA. CDR3 sequence (DNA): TGTGCCAGCAGCTTACGGTCTCCACGGTACAATGAGCAGTTCTTC. Amino acids: CASSLRSPRYNEQFF.

The chain employs TRBV7-2 and TRBJ2-7; D might be TRBD1 or TRBD2, each matching 5 bases. With 5 bases removed from V and 1 base from J, the gap between germline ends came to 15 bases. CDR1 is SGHTA, CDR2 FQGNSA, per germline. The CDR3 length is 15 residues. For the CDR3, the DNA is TGTGCCAGCAGCCTCTCCCGGGACCCATCCTACGAGCAGTACTTC. This encodes CASSLSRDPSYEQYF.

The chain couples TRBV18 to TRBJ2-4; TRBD2 matches 11 bases. In germline, CDR1 is KGHSH, CDR2 LQKENI. Germline trimming cut 0 bases from V and 11 bases from J; bases unmatched to any gene: 6. The CDR3 runs 15 residues. The CDR3 region has the DNA TGTGCCAGCTCACCACCGAAAACTAGCGGGAGTGTTCAGTACTTC. Translating it yields CASSPPKTSGSVQYF.

The CDR3, as DNA: TGTGCCAGCAGCGGCGGCAGGTCTGCAACTAATGAAAAACTGTTTTTT. It translates to CASSGGRSATNEKLFF. The chain links TRBV2 to TRBJ1-4; D gene uncertain. The CDR3 sequence is 16 residues long. The germline V gene encodes CDR1 SNHLY and CDR2 FYNNEI. With 6 bases removed from V and 0 bases from J, the gap between germline ends came to 14 bases.

This rearrangement joins TRBV6-1 to TRBJ2-1, with a weak D call TRBD1 (5 bases). V lost 4 bases, J lost 5 bases, and 6 bases lay in between. Per the germline V gene, CDR1 is MNHNS and CDR2 is SASEGT. This CDR3 comprises 12 residues. Here the CDR3 reads CASSGRDNEQFF. CDR3 nucleotide sequence: TGTGCCAGCAGTGGCAGGGACAATGAGCAGTTCTTC.

The chain uses TRBV5-1 and TRBJ2-1; 9 positions agree with TRBD2. With V trimmed by 3 bases and J by 2 bases, 3 bases remained unmatched. Germline V gives CDR1 SGHRS, CDR2 YFSETQ. CDR3 length equals 15 residues. CDR3 in DNA: TGCGCCAGCAGCTACCTAGCGGGAACCTACAATGAGCAGTTCTTC. Its protein is CASSYLAGTYNEQFF.

This clone was seen a single time. The chain joins TRBV7-9 to TRBJ1-4; D is ambiguous. The CDR3 runs to 11 residues. Germline V gene lookup returns CDR1 SEHNR and CDR2 FQNEAQ (reference sequence). V lost 5 bases, J lost 5 bases, and 3 bases lay in between. DNA of the CDR3: TGTGCCAGCAGCCTCAATGAAAAACTGTTTTTT. Residues: CASSLNEKLFF.

This chain connects TRBV10-1 to TRBJ2-3; 8 bases fit TRBD2. Germline V gene data show CDR1 as WNHNN and CDR2 as SYGVQD (reference sequence). This CDR3 has 17 amino acids. V was clipped by 0 bases and J by 6 bases; unmatched bases: 11. Written as DNA, the CDR3 is TGCGCCAGCAGTGAGTCCGGGGGGGGCCCATCTCTTGATACGCAGTATTTT. Amino acid sequence: CASSESGGGPSLDTQYF.

The genes are TRBV6-5 and TRBJ2-7; D possibly corresponds to TRBD2 (6 bases). CDR1 MNHEY and CDR2 SVGAGI come from the germline V gene. V dropped 4 bases and J dropped 3 bases, with 19 bases sitting between them. The CDR3 loop spans 16 amino acids. The CDR3 region is CASSSMRARGFYEQYF. DNA of the CDR3: TGTGCCAGCAGTTCCATGCGGGCCCGGGGGTTCTACGAGCAGTACTTC.

The V gene is TRBV2, the J gene TRBJ1-2; 9 positions agree with TRBD1. V trimming: 5 bases; J trimming: 7 bases; junction bases outside the gene matches: 14. The germline CDR1 and CDR2 sequences are SNHLY and FYNNEI. The CDR3 covers 16 residues. CDR3 in DNA: TGTGCCAGCAGTCCCCGAGAGGGACAGGGCATCGGTGGCTACACCTTC. Protein product: CASSPREGQGIGGYTF.

The chain uses TRBV18 and TRBJ2-3; D call uncertain. V was pared by 3 bases and J by 4 bases, with 11 bases between. The CDR3 loop spans 14 amino acids. The germline CDR1 and CDR2 sequences are KGHSH and LQKENI. The CDR3 region has the DNA TGTGCCAGCTCACCGTTGGGCATGGCAGATACGCAGTATTTT. Translating gives CASSPLGMADTQYF.

This chain links TRBV19 with TRBJ2-7, with a weak D call TRBD1 (5 bases). The V gene's germline CDR1 is LNHDA and CDR2 SQIVND (reference sequence). Trimming stripped 10 bases from V and 2 bases from J, with 15 bases between. This CDR3 contains 13 residues. The DNA for the CDR3 is TGTGCCACCCAACAGGATAGAGCCTACGAGCAGTACTTC. Its translation is CATQQDRAYEQYF.

The rearrangement uses TRBV15 and TRBJ2-5; D gene ambiguous. CDR1 and CDR2 (germline): LNHNV, YYDKDF (reference sequence). The CDR3 spans 17 residues. The V gene lost 2 bases and the J gene lost 4 bases, with 20 bases spanning the gap. The chain's CDR3 is CATSRLTLRHLPETQYF. The CDR3 bases are TGTGCCACCAGCAGACTTACCCTCAGACACCTGCCAGAGACCCAGTACTTC.

J is TRBJ1-4 and V is TRBV7-9; 8 nucleotides line up with TRBD1. With 4 bases clipped from V and 8 bases from J, the junction kept 9 bases outside the gene matches. CDR1 is SEHNR, CDR2 FQNEAQ, per germline (reference sequence). This CDR3 contains 15 residues. The chain's CDR3 is CASSSQGASLEKLFF. Written as DNA, the CDR3 is TGTGCCAGCAGCTCCCAGGGGGCCTCCCTGGAAAAACTGTTTTTT.

On this clone itself: A read error is possible here, since a much larger clone lies one base away. The chain links TRBV2 to TRBJ1-4; D is ambiguous. There are 12 residues in the CDR3. V was pared by 6 bases and J by 5 bases, with 7 bases between. CDR1 and CDR2 from the germline V gene are SNHLY and FYNNEI. The CDR3 region has the DNA TGTGCCAGCAGGCCGGAAAATGAAAAACTGTTTTTT. This encodes CASRPENEKLFF. Looking up the rest from reference TRBV2 and TRBJ1-4 gives the full variable domain: EPEVTQTPSHQVTQMGQEVILRCVPISNHLYFYWYRQILGQKVEFLVSFYNNEISEKSEIFDDQFSVERPDGSNFTLKIRSTKLEDSAMYFCASRPENEKLFFGSGTQLSVL.